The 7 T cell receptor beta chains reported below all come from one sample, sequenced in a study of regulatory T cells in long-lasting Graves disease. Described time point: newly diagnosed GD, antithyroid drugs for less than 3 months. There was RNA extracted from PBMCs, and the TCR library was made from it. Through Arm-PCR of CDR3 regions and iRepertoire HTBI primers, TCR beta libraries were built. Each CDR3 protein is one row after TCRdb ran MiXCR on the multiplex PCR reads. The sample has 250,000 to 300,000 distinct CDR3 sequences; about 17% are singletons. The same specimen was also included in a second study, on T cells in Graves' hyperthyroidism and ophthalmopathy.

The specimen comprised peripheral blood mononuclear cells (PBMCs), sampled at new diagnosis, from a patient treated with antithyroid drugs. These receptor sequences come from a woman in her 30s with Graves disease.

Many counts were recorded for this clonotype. The CDR3 region has the DNA TGTGCCAGCAGTTACTCTCAGGGAAGTAATTCACCCCTCCACTTT. Its protein is CASSYSQGSNSPLHF. The chain has TRBV6-5 and TRBJ1-6; D is perhaps TRBD1 (5 bases). Trimming stripped 0 bases from V and 6 bases from J, with 9 bases between. This CDR3 has 15 residues. Germline V gene lookup returns CDR1 MNHEY and CDR2 SVGAGI.

The CDR3 reads CASRISGPYNEQFF. CDR3 DNA sequence: TGTGCCAGCAGAATAAGCGGCCCCTACAATGAGCAGTTCTTC. The rearrangement links TRBV6-1 to TRBJ2-1; D may be TRBD2 (5 bases). Germline V gives CDR1 MNHNS, CDR2 SASEGT. The CDR3 is 14 amino acids. The V gene lost 6 bases and the J gene lost 2 bases, with 11 bases spanning the gap.

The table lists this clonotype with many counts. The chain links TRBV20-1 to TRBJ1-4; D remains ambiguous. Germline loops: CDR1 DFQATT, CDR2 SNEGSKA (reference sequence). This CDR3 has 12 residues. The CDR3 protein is CRADSTNEKLFF. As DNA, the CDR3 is TGCAGGGCCGATTCAACTAATGAAAAACTGTTTTTT.

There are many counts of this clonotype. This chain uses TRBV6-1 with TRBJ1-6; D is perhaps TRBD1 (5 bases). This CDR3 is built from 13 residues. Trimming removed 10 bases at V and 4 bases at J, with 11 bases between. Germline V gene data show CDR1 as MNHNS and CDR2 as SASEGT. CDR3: CATGAAYNSPLHF. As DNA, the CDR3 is TGTGCCACCGGGGCCGCATATAATTCACCCCTCCACTTT.

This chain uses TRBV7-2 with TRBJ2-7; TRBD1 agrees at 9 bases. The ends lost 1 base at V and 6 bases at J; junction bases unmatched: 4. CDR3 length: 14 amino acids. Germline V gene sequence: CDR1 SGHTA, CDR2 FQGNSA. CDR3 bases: TGTGCCAGCAGCTTAGGGGACAGGGCTGGCGAGCAGTACTTC. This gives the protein CASSLGDRAGEQYF.

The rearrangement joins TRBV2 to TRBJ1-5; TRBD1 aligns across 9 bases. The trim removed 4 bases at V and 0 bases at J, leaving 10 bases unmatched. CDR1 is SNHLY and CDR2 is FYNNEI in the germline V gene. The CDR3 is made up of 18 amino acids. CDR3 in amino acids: CASSGKGTGRGSNQPQHF. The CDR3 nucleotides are TGTGCCAGCAGTGGAAAAGGGACAGGGAGGGGTAGCAATCAGCCCCAGCATTTT.

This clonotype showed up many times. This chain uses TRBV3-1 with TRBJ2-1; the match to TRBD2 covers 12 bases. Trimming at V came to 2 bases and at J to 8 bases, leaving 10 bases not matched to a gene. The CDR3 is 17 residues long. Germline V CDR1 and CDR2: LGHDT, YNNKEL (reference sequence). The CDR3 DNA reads TGTGCCAGCAGCCAACTCCCTGTAGCTAGCGGGGGGGATGAGCAGTTCTTC. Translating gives CASSQLPVASGGDEQFF.